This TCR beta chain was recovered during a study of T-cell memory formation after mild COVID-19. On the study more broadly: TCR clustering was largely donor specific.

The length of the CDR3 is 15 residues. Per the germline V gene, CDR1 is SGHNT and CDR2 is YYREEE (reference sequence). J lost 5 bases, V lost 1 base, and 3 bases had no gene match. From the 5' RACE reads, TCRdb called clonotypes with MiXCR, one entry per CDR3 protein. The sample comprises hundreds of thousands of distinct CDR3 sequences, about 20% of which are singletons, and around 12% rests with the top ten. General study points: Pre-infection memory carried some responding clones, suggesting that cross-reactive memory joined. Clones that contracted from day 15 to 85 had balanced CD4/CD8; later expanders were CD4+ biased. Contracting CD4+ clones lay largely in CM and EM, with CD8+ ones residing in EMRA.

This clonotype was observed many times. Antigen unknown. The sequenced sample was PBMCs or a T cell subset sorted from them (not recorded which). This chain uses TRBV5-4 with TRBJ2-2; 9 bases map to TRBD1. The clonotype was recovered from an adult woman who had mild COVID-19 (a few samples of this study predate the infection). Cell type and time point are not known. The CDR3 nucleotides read TGTGCCAGCAGCTTGCGGGACAGGGATACCGGGGAGCTGTTTTTT. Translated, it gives CASSLRDRDTGELFF.